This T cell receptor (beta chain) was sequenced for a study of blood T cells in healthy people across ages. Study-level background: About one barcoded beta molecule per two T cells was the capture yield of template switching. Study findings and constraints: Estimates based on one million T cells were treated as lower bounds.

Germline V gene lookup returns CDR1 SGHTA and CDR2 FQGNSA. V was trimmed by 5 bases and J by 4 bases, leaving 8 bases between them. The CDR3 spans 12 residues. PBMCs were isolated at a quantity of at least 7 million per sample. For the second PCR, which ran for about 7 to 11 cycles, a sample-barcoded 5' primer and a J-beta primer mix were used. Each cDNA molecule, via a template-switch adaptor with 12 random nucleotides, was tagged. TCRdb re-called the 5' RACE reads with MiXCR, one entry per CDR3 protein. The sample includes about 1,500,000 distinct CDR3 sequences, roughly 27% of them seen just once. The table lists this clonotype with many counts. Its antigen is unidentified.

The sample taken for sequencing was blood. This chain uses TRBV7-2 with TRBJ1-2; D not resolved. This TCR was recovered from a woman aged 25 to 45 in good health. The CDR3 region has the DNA TGTGCCAGCAGCCTCCAGAGCTATGGCTACACCTTC. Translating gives CASSLQSYGYTF.